This T cell receptor (beta chain) was recorded in a study of cytomegalovirus exposure and HLA in healthy donors (dated by TCRdb to the late 2010s). In the study overall: An earlier analysis of about 530 of the donors reported approximately 280 Gb of sequence data and around 110 million unique TCR beta sequences obtained from some 170 million T cells. Roughly 5 DR-DQ haplotypes were handled as single units for association and clustering, since linkage in the cohort was strong. To decide whether each TCR beta V gene segment behaved as functional or pseudogenic, an earlier analysis of fewer than 750 of the donors relied on high-throughput TCR beta sequencing. A later analysis re-examined previously published TCR beta repertoires from 610 or so donors and added high-resolution HLA genotyping to investigate patterns of TCR occurrence. Rather than using new phenotypic data, the later analysis identified candidate immune exposures from TCR beta sequences and from how often those sequences occurred across donors. HLA typing included class I and class II loci at four-digit resolution. Every discovery cohort repertoire had been produced on one sequencing platform. In addition to the first cohort of 666 subjects, a separate validation cohort of about 120 different subjects was used. Among over 350 genotyped donors of the cohort, an average of roughly 240,000 unique TCR beta nucleotide sequences were sequenced per donor, roughly 20% of them non-productive. Of the roughly 400 genotyped donors, about 80% fell in the genetic ancestry cluster associated with self-reported Caucasian donors. Donor age, sex, ethnicity and CMV serostatus were compiled together with the repertoire data. A later genetic analysis used genome-wide SNP genotypes for about 60% of the 666 donors, treating that subset as a discovery cohort. Typing coverage differed by locus: A, B, C, DRB1 and DQB1 were typed in roughly 629-630 donors, DQA1 in 522, DPA1 in around 580, and DPB1 in 400 to 480. An early release covering roughly 580 HLA-typed donors comprised about 320 gigabases of sequencing data and approximately 85 million unique TCR sequences. The study aimed to test whether cataloging public T cell receptors could reveal signatures of past pathogen exposure. The study used immunosequencing to profile the T cell repertoires of approximately 640 subjects and linked those repertoires to cytomegalovirus serostatus. To predict cytomegalovirus infection status, the study combined high-throughput TCR immunosequencing, statistical association of individual TCRs with disease status, and machine learning. Overall results and qualifications from the work: In a later analysis, around 17,000 TCR beta sequences were associated with specific HLA alleles at a false discovery rate of 0.05. In a later analysis, HLA-associated TCR beta chains showed more clonal expansion and lower generation probabilities than non-associated chains that were equally common. Presence/absence analyses assumed roughly uniform sequencing depth across donors, an assumption that may not hold. A later genetic analysis associated a missense DCLRE1C variant with V-gene and J-gene trimming of TCR beta chains, and an independent cohort replicated the association. Cytomegalovirus status was reported to be diagnosed by the classifier with high specificity and sensitivity in both the original and validation cohorts. When HLA alleles, especially DR and DQ, strongly co-occurred, attributing TCR associations to individual alleles was difficult. According to a later analysis, TCR association rates differed among HLA loci, with DRB1 alleles showing the most associated TCRs and HLA-C alleles showing the fewest. In an earlier analysis of 587 of the donors, most TCR beta V segments appeared in productive rearrangements about 90% or about 30% of the time, broadly matching IMGT annotations. A few of the identified cytomegalovirus-associated TCR beta chains were confirmed in vitro to be specific for cytomegalovirus antigens. Most TCR sequences were observed very rarely across donors, whereas some public TCRs were present in many individuals. The authors suggested that the approach could potentially be extended to other disease states and immunological phenotypes. According to a later genetic analysis, donors in an Asian-associated ancestry cluster had fewer N-insertions in productive TCRs than the approximately 670-donor mean. The sequencing pipeline was judged likely to have produced a cluster of highly shared sequence variants as a technical artifact. Several of the top co-occurrence clusters appeared to be linked to parvovirus B19, influenza, CMV and Epstein-Barr virus, according to a later analysis. In a later analysis, most CMV-associated TCR beta chains were found to appear HLA-restricted, with HLA associations seemingly driven largely by CMV exposure. The study gave a list of roughly 150 TCR beta chains associated with cytomegalovirus. A further reported finding was that TCR beta sequences accurately predicted the HLA-A and HLA-B alleles for most subjects in the first cohort. Correlated functional status among segregating V segments might reflect linkage disequilibrium, but an unknown experimental factor could not be ruled out. The 87-base-pair reads could not distinguish some IMGT-functional V segments, including TRBV6-2 and TRBV6-3, so those segments were excluded. The only immune exposure information available for the cohort was CMV serostatus. This cohort had only TCR beta chains sequenced, and the lack of alpha or paired-chain data limited which features could be detected. Because HLA typing was unavailable for some donors at each locus, only the typed subset was used in association tests. The earlier analysis of approximately 560 of the donors excluded some 15 rarely observed V segments, including chromosome 9 orphons, because counts were too low.

This clone was seen only a few times. What antigen it recognizes has not been identified. Base qualities were left out, and no much larger clone turns up one base away. Trimming removed 2 bases from V and 8 bases from J; the gene matches leave 4 bases unexplained. CDR1 is given as GTSNPN and CDR2 as SVGIG, both from the germline V gene (reference sequence). Measured from the cysteine to the phenylalanine, the CDR3 is 12 residues long. Of the read, only the CDR3 DNA is kept; its 36 bases are in frame from base 1. The cohort comprised some 700 healthy bone marrow donors. Cohort members were all nominally healthy when sampled, although unrecorded immune exposures were likely present. The donor was CMV seronegative and belonged to the group of 350 to 400 seronegative cohort members. Each donor provided a peripheral blood sample, and peripheral blood mononuclear cells were used for TCR beta sequencing. The Qiagen DNeasy Blood Extraction Kit was used to extract genomic DNA from the blood cell samples.

Library construction relied on the immunoSEQ multiplex PCR assay. For the multiplex PCR, a mixture combining 60 forward primers for TCR Vbeta segments and 13 reverse primers for TCR Jbeta segments was used. A multiplex PCR assay on genomic DNA amplified the CDR3 region of rearranged TCR beta genes. The amplified TCR beta libraries were sequenced on the Illumina HiSeq System as 87-base-pair reads. The published analysis was carried out like this. A later analysis tallied around 87 million unique TCR beta chains across the 666 repertoires, and roughly 11 million of those chains were shared by two or more donors. Raw reads were error-corrected and collapsed into unique sequences with a nearest-neighbor algorithm that merged closely related sequences to remove PCR and sequencing errors. CDR3 sequences were aligned to IMGT reference sequences to assign V, D and J gene segments. For a sequence to be retained, a match of at least six nucleotides was required to both a V gene segment and a J gene segment. A rearrangement was called productive if the CDR3 had no stop codons and remained in frame with V and J, and every other rearrangement was called non-productive. CDR3 was defined according to IMGT convention as the region running from the second conserved V-encoded cysteine to the conserved J-encoded phenylalanine. In an earlier analysis of 550 to 650 of the donors, sequences lacking an unambiguous match to a single V gene segment were excluded. In an earlier analysis of 450 to 750 of the donors, a V segment was called functional when productive rearrangements were above 56.7%, and segregating when the standard deviation between donors exceeded 5%. To diagnose cytomegalovirus status from the catalog of TCR beta chain sequences, a statistical classification framework was built. V and J gene assignment, in a later analysis, came from comparing TCR nucleotide sequences with IMGT/GENE-DB human TR gene sequences. In a later analysis, CDR3 sequences and most-parsimonious VDJ recombination scenarios were assigned using the TCRdist pipeline. A later analysis defined each TCR beta chain by its CDR3 amino acid sequence plus V-gene family, and excluded reads lacking a unique V-gene family. To address suspected cross-contamination and a sequencing artifact, a later analysis removed roughly 580 highly shared, low-generation-probability nucleotide sequences. In a later analysis, a clonal expansion index was calculated for each public chain from normalized within-repertoire ranks of inferred template counts. Generation probabilities in a later analysis came from a VDJ recombination model fitted to out-of-frame rearrangements, and those results were checked against IGoR. A later analysis scored TCR-TCR, TCR-HLA and TCR-CMV co-occurrence with hypergeometric tests, applying a repertoire-size bias correction to TCR pairs. In a later analysis, false discovery rates were estimated by permuting HLA or CMV assignments 20 times. In a later analysis, co-occurring TCRs were grouped using DBSCAN, with TCRdist sequence similarity added in when clustering inside HLA-allele-positive subsets. For co-occurrence clustering, repertoires with fewer than 30,000 or more than 120,000 public chains were excluded, along with a handful of repertoires with anomalous nucleotide sharing. TCRdb provides this immuneACCESS table in a form limited to in-frame rearrangements. Some clones are lacking; in checked studies, under half of them reflect an unresolved V gene, and why the rest are absent is not known. The V and J calls and the clone size are those of that table, but D and trimming were determined from the DNA. The sample profile shows 90,000 to 100,000 clones; 75% to 85% of them were found once. Around 2% of the sample is in the top ten clones.

The origin of this receptor is a man younger than 35 in good health and CMV-seronegative. This chain joins TRBV30 to TRBJ1-1, with TRBD1 identical over 8 junction bases. The sequenced sample consisted of PBMCs. In nucleotides, the sequence is TGTGCCTGGAGTACAGGGGGGTTGGAAGCTTTCTTT. The translation is CAWSTGGLEAFF.